The 13 T cell receptor beta chains reported below all come from one sample, sequenced in a study of T cell clonotyping in hematopoietic cell transplantation. Generated by immunoSEQ multiplex PCR, the TCRdb table keeps only in-frame clones and is missing some. This table holds about 4,600 clones, about 76% found once. Here the sequenced sample was peripheral blood mononuclear cells, taken 100 days after allogeneic stem cell transplant. These receptors all come from a female patient in her fifties or sixties who had an allogeneic stem cell transplant from an unrelated donor, so the T cells may come from the graft donor. Some clones in this sample may be carry-over from other donors' samples.

The rearrangement links TRBV5-1 to TRBJ2-5, with 11 positions matching TRBD2. V dropped 5 bases and J dropped 4; count of bases not matched to a gene: 7. Germline-derived CDR1 and CDR2 are SGHRS and YFSETQ. This CDR3 has 15 residues. The CDR3 coding sequence is TGCGCCAGCAGGGTTAGCGGGGGGGCCGGAGAGACCCAGTACTTC. Amino acids: CASRVSGGAGETQYF. Full variable domain (remainder filled in from reference TRBV5-1 and TRBJ2-5): KAGVTQTPRYLIKTRGQQVTLSCSPISGHRSVSWYQQTPGQGLQFLFEYFSETQRNKGNFPGRFSGRQFSNSRSEMNVSTLELGDSALYLCASRVSGGAGETQYFGPGTRLLVL.

The chain uses TRBV7-2 and TRBJ1-1, with D unresolved. V was trimmed by 4 bases and J by 11 bases, leaving 20 bases between them. CDR1 and CDR2 (germline): SGHTA, FQGNSA. This CDR3 has 14 residues. DNA for the CDR3: TGTGCCAGCAGCTCGTTCGGGCCCAACTATGGGGCTTTCTTT. Protein product: CASSSFGPNYGAFF.

The table lists this clone with a few counts. The chain employs TRBV30 and TRBJ1-2, with D uncertain. The CDR3 consists of 13 residues. CDR1 and CDR2 from the germline V gene are GTSNPN and SVGIG (reference sequence). V lost 3 bases to trimming and J lost 0 bases, with 8 bases between them. CDR3 DNA sequence: TGTGCCTGGAGCCAAAGACCTAACTATGGCTACACCTTC. Residues: CAWSQRPNYGYTF.

The chain is built from TRBV7-2 and TRBJ2-2, with D hard to call. The CDR3 covers 15 residues. The germline CDR1 and CDR2 sequences are SGHTA and FQGNSA. Trimming left V 1 base short and J 3 bases short, with 9 bases between. The CDR3 reads CASSLDGLDTGELFF. The CDR3 DNA follows: TGTGCCAGCAGCTTAGACGGGTTAGACACCGGGGAGCTGTTTTTT.

The V call is TRBV11-2, the J call TRBJ2-1; a weak D match, TRBD2 (5 bases). Germline CDR1 is SGHAT and CDR2 is FQNNGV. The CDR3 length is 15 residues. The V gene lost 5 bases and the J gene lost 0 bases, with 11 bases spanning the gap. CDR3 protein: CASSSGRASYNEQFF. CDR3 DNA: TGTGCCAGCAGCAGCGGACGGGCCTCCTACAATGAGCAGTTCTTC. Supplemented by reference TRBV11-2 and TRBJ2-1, the full variable domain reads EAGVAQSPRYKIIEKRQSVAFWCNPISGHATLYWYQQILGQGPKLLIQFQNNGVVDDSQLPKDRFSAERLKGVDSTLKIQPAKLEDSAVYLCASSSGRASYNEQFFGPGTRLTVL.

The J gene is TRBJ2-7, the V gene TRBV25-1, with D perhaps assigned TRBD1 or TRBD2 (6 bases each). Per germline, CDR1 MGHDK and CDR2 SYGVNS. The CDR3 spans 14 residues. The V and J ends lost 3 bases and 0 bases respectively, with 9 bases between them. CDR3 protein: CASSDRGGSYEQYF. CDR3 DNA sequence: TGTGCCAGCAGTGACAGGGGAGGCTCCTACGAGCAGTACTTC.

The chain has TRBV11-2 and TRBJ2-2; no clear D gene. The CDR3 runs 12 residues. CDR1 and CDR2 from the germline V gene are SGHAT and FQNNGV. Trimming stripped 5 bases from V and 4 bases from J, with 5 bases between. The CDR3 DNA follows: TGTGCCAGCAGCACCCTCACCGGGGAGCTGTTTTTT. Its translation is CASSTLTGELFF.

V gene TRBV7-8 combines with J gene TRBJ2-6; D is undetermined. V lost 5 bases, J lost 5 bases, and 19 bases lay in between. The CDR3 contains 17 residues. Germline V lookup: CDR1 SGHVS, CDR2 FQNEAQ. The CDR3 loop reads CASSARFPQSRANVLTF. DNA of the CDR3: TGTGCCAGCAGCGCTCGGTTCCCACAAAGTCGGGCCAACGTCCTGACTTTC.

The chain couples TRBV30 to TRBJ1-3; D is unresolved. The CDR3 covers 13 residues. V was trimmed by 5 bases and J by 2 bases, leaving 10 bases between them. Germline V gene sequence: CDR1 GTSNPN, CDR2 SVGIG (reference sequence). DNA for the CDR3: TGTGCCTGGCCGGACCATCCTGGAAACACCATATATTTT. It codes for CAWPDHPGNTIYF.

This clone appeared a few times. V gene TRBV6-1 combines with J gene TRBJ1-5, with a tentative D call TRBD1 (5 bases). Germline V gene data show CDR1 as MNHNS and CDR2 as SASEGT. Trimming shortened V by 7 bases and J by 0 bases, and 13 bases separated the two germline ends. The CDR3 length is 15 residues. The chain's CDR3 is CASTHRIDSNQPQHF. CDR3 DNA: TGTGCCAGCACTCACAGGATAGATAGCAATCAGCCCCAGCATTTT.

This chain uses TRBV6-6 with TRBJ1-2; D gene ambiguous. The CDR3 contains 16 residues. The V gene's germline CDR1 is MNHNY and CDR2 SVGAGI (reference sequence). V was cut by 0 bases and J by 8 bases, with 19 bases left in between. The CDR3 sequence is CASSYSRAQVNEGYTF. CDR3 nucleotide sequence: TGTGCCAGCAGTTACTCGAGAGCTCAGGTGAATGAGGGCTACACCTTC.

The chain joins TRBV7-6 to TRBJ2-2, with unresolved D. CDR1 is SGHVS and CDR2 is FNYEAQ in the germline V gene. CDR3 length: 15 amino acids. The V and J ends lost 4 bases and 3 bases respectively, with 12 bases between them. The DNA for the CDR3 is TGTGCCAGCAGCTCGAGCCTCCTATACACCGGGGAGCTGTTTTTT. Amino acids: CASSSSLLYTGELFF.

The chain uses TRBV25-1 and TRBJ1-1, with D hard to call. The CDR3 loop spans 12 amino acids. V lost 5 bases and J 4 bases, leaving 8 bases between the germline ends. Germline V CDR1 and CDR2: MGHDK, SYGVNS. The CDR3 coding sequence is TGTGCCAGCAGTCCGATGGGCACTGAAGCTTTCTTT. Residues: CASSPMGTEAFF. Full variable domain (missing parts from reference TRBV25-1 and TRBJ1-1): EADIYQTPRYLVIGTGKKITLECSQTMGHDKMYWYQQDPGMELHLIHYSYGVNSTEKGDLSSESTVSRIRTEHFPLTLESARPSHTSQYLCASSPMGTEAFFGQGTRLTVV.